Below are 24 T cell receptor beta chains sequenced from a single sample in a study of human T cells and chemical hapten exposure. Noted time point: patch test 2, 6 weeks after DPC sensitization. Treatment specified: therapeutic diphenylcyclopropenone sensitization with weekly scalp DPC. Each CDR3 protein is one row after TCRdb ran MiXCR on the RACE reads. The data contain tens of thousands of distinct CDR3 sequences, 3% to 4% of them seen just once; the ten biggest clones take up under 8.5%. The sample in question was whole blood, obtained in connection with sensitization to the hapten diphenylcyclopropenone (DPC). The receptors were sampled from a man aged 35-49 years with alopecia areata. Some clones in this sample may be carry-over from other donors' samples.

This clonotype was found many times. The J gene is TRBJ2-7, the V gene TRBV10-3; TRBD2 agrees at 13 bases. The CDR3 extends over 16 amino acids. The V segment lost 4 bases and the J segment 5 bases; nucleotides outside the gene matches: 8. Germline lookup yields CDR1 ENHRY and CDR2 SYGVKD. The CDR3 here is CAISGTSGRRGDEQYF. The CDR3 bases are TGTGCCATCAGTGGGACTAGCGGGAGACGTGGGGACGAGCAGTACTTC.

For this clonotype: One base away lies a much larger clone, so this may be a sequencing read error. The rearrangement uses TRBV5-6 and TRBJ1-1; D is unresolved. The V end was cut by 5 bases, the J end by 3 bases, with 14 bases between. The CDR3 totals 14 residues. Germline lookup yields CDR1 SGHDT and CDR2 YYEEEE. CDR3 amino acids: CASRFVESHTEAFF. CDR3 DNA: TGTGCCAGCAGATTTGTGGAGAGTCACACTGAAGCTTTCTTT.

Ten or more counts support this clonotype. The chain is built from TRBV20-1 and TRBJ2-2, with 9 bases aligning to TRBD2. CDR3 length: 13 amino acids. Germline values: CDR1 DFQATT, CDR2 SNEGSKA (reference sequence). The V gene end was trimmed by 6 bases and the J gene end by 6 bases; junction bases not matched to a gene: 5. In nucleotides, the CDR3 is TGCAGTGCAATAGCGGGAGTGCCCGGGGAGCTGTTTTTT. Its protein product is CSAIAGVPGELFF.

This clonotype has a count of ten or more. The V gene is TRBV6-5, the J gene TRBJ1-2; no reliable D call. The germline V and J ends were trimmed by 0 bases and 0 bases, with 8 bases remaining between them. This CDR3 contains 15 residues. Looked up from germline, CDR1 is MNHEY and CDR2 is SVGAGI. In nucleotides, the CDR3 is TGTGCCAGCAGTTACTCGCCACACACTAACTATGGCTACACCTTC. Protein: CASSYSPHTNYGYTF.

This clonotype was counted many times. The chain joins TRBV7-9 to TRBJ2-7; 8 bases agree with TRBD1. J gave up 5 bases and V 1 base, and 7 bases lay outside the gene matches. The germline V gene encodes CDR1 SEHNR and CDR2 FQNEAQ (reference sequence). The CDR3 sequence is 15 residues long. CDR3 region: CASSLGRQGLDEQYF. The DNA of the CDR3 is TGTGCCAGCAGCTTAGGACGACAGGGGTTGGACGAGCAGTACTTC. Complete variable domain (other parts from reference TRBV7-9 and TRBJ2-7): DTGVSQNPRHKITKRGQNVTFRCDPISEHNRLYWYRQTLGQGPEFLTYFQNEAQLEKSRLLSDRFSAERPKGSFSTLEIQRTEQGDSAMYLCASSLGRQGLDEQYFGPGTRLTVT.

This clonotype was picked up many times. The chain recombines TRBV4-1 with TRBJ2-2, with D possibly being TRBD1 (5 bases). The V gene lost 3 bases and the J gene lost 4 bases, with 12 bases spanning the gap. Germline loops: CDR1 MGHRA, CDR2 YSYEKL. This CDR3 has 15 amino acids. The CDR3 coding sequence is TGCGCCAGCAGCCATCAGACAGTTTCCACCGGGGAGCTGTTTTTT. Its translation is CASSHQTVSTGELFF.

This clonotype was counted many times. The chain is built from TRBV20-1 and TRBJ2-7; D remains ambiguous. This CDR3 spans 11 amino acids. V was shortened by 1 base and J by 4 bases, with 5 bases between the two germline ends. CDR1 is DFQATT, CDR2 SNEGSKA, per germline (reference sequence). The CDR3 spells CSARVTYEQYF. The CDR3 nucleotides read TGCAGTGCTAGAGTCACGTACGAGCAGTACTTC.

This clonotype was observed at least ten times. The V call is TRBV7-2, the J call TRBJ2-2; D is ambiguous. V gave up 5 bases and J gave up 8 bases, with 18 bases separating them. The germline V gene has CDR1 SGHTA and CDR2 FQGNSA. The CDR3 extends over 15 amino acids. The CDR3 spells CASSLRSNGRGELFF. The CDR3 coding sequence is TGTGCCAGCAGCCTACGCTCTAATGGAAGGGGGGAGCTGTTTTTT.

CDR3: CASRGQGSSYNSPLHF. For the CDR3, the DNA is TGTGCCAGCAGGGGACAGGGGAGCTCCTATAATTCACCCCTCCACTTT. The chain is built from TRBV6-5 and TRBJ1-6; TRBD1 matches 10 bases. The CDR3 sequence is 16 residues long. V shed 6 bases, J shed 0 bases, and the junction held 2 bases outside the gene matches. The germline V gene has CDR1 MNHEY and CDR2 SVGAGI.

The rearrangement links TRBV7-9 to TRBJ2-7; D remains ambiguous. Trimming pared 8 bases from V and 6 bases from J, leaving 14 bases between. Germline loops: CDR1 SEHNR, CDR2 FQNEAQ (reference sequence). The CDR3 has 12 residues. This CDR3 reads CASAPALGEQYF. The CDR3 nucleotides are TGTGCCAGCGCCCCTGCCCTGGGCGAGCAGTACTTC. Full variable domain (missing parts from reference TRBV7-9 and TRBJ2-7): DTGVSQNPRHKITKRGQNVTFRCDPISEHNRLYWYRQTLGQGPEFLTYFQNEAQLEKSRLLSDRFSAERPKGSFSTLEIQRTEQGDSAMYLCASAPALGEQYFGPGTRLTVT.

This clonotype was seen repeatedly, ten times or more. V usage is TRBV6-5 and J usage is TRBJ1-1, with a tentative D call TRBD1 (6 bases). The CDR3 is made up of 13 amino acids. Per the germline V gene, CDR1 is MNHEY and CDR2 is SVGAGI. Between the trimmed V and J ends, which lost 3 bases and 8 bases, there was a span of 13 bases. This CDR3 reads CASSYGYRAEAFF. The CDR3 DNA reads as TGTGCCAGCAGTTATGGTTACAGGGCGGAAGCTTTCTTT.

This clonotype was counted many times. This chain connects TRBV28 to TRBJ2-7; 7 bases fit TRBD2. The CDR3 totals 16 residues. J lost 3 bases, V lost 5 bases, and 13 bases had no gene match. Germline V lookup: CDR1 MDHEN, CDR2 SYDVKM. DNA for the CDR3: TGTGCCAGCAGTCCGACGAGGGCGGGAGCTGTCTACGAGCAGTACTTC. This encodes CASSPTRAGAVYEQYF.

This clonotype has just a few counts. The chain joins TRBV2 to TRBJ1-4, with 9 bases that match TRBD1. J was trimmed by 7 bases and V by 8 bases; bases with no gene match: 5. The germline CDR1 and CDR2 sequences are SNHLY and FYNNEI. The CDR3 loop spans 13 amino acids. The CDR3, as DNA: TGTGCCAGCTGCGGGGACAGGGCTGAAAAACTGTTTTTT. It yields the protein CASCGDRAEKLFF.

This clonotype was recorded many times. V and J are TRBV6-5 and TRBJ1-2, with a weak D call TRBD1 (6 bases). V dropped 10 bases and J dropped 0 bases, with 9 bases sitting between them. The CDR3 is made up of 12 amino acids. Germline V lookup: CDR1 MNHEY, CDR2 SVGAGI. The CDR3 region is CAIRTANYGYTF. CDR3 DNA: TGTGCCATCAGGACAGCTAACTATGGCTACACCTTC.

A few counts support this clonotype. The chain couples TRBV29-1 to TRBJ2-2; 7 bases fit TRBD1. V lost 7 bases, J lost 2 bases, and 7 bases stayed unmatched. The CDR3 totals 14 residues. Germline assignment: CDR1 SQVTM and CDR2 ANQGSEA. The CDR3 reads CSGSRDSNTGELFF. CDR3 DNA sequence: TGCAGCGGGAGCCGGGACAGCAACACCGGGGAGCTGTTTTTT.

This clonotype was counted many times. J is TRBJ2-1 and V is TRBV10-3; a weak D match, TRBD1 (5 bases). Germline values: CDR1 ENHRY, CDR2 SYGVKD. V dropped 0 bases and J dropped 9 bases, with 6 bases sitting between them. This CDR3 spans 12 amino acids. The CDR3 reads CAISESGVEQFF. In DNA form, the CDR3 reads TGTGCCATCAGTGAGTCAGGGGTTGAGCAGTTCTTC.

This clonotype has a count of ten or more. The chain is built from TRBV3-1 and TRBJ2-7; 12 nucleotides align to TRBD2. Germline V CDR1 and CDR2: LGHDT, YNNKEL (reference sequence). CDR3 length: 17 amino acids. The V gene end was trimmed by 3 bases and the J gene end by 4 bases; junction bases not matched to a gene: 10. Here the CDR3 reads CASSQELTSGRKYEQYF. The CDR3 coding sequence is TGTGCCAGCAGCCAGGAGCTGACTAGCGGGAGAAAGTACGAGCAGTACTTC.

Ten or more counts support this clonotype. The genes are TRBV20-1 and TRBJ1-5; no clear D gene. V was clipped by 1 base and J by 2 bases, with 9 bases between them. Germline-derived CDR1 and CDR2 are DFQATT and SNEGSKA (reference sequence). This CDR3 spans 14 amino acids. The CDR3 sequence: CSARGERGNQPQHF. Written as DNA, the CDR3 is TGCAGTGCTAGAGGAGAGAGGGGCAATCAGCCCCAGCATTTT.

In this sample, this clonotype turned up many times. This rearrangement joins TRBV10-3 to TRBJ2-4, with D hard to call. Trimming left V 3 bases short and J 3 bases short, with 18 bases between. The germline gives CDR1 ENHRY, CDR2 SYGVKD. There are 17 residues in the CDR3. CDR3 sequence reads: CAISEEASPTGKNIQYF. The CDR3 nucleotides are TGTGCCATCAGTGAAGAGGCCAGCCCAACGGGCAAAAACATTCAGTACTTC.

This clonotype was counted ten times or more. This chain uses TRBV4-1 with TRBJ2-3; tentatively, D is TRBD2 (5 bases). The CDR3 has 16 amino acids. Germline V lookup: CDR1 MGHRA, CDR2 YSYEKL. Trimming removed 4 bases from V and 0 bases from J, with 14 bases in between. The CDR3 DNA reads TGCGCCAGCAGCCCCGCGAAACTAGGAAGCACAGATACGCAGTATTTT. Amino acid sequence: CASSPAKLGSTDTQYF.

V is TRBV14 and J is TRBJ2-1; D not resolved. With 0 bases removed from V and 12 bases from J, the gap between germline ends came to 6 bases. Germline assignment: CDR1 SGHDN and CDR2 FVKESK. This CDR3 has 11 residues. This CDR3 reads CASSQDHRQFF. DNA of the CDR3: TGTGCCAGCAGCCAAGACCACCGGCAGTTCTTC. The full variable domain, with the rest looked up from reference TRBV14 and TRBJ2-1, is EAGVTQFPSHSVIEKGQTVTLRCDPISGHDNLYWYRRVMGKEIKFLLHFVKESKQDESGMPNNRFLAERTGGTYSTLKVQPAELEDSGVYFCASSQDHRQFFGPGTRLTVL.

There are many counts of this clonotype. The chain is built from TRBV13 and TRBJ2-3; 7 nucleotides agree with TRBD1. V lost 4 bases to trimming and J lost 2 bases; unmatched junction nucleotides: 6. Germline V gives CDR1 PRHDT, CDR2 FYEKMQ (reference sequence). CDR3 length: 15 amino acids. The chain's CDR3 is CASSSYRGSTDTQYF. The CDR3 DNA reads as TGTGCCAGCAGCTCATACAGGGGATCCACAGATACGCAGTATTTT. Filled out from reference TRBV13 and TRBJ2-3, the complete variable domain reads AAGVIQSPRHLIKEKRETATLKCYPIPRHDTVYWYQQGPGQDPQFLISFYEKMQSDKGSIPDRFSAQQFSDYHSELNMSSLELGDSALYFCASSSYRGSTDTQYFGPGTRLTVL.

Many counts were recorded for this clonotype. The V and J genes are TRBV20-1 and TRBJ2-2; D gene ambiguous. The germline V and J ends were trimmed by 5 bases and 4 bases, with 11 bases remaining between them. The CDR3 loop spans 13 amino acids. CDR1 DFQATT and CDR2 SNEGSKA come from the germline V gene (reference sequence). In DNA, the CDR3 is TGCAGTGCTCAGTTGGACGGCACCGGGGAGCTGTTTTTT. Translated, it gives CSAQLDGTGELFF.

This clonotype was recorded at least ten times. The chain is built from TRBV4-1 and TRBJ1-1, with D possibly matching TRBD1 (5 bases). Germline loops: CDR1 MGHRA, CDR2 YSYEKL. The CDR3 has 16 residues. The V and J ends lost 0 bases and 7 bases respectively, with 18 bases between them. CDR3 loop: CASSQDKRTSGFEAFF. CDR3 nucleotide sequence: TGCGCCAGCAGCCAAGATAAGAGGACATCGGGTTTTGAAGCTTTCTTT.